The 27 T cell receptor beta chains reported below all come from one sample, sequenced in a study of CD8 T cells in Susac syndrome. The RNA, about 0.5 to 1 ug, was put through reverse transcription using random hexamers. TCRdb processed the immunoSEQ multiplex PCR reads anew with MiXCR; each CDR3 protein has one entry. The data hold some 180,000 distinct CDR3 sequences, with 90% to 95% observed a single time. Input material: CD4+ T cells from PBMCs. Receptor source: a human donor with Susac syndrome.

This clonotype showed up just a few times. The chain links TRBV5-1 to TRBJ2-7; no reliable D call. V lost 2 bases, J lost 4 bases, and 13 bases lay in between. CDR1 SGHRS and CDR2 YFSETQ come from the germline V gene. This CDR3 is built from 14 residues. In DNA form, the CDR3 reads TGCGCCAGCAGCTTCGGAAATCCATTATACGAGCAGTACTTC. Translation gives CASSFGNPLYEQYF. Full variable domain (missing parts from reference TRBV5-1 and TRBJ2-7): KAGVTQTPRYLIKTRGQQVTLSCSPISGHRSVSWYQQTPGQGLQFLFEYFSETQRNKGNFPGRFSGRQFSNSRSEMNVSTLELGDSALYLCASSFGNPLYEQYFGPGTRLTVT.

CDR3 loop: CASSYGNNQPQHF. CDR3 nucleotides: TGTGCCAGCAGTTACGGGAACAATCAGCCCCAGCATTTT. The J gene is TRBJ1-5, the V gene TRBV6-5, with no clear D. CDR1 and CDR2 (germline): MNHEY, SVGAGI. The CDR3 is made up of 13 amino acids. Trimming cost V 2 bases and J 3 bases, with 5 bases left between them.

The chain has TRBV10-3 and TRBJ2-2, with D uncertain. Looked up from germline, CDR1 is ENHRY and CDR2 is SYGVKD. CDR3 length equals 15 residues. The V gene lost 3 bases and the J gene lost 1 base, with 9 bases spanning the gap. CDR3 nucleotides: TGTGCCATCAGTGACCCGGCAGTGAACACCGGGGAGCTGTTTTTT. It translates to CAISDPAVNTGELFF.

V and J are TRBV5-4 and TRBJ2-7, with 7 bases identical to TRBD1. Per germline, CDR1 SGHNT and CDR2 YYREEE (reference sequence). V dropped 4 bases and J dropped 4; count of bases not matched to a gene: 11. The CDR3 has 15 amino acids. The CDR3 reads CASSRKTGSIYEQYF. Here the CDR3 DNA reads TGTGCCAGCAGCCGGAAGACAGGGTCCATTTACGAGCAGTACTTC.

The CDR3 loop is CATSRDRPGGTISNQPQHF. CDR3 sequence (DNA): TGTGCCACCAGCAGAGATCGACCGGGGGGGACGATAAGCAATCAGCCCCAGCATTTT. The rearrangement uses TRBV15 and TRBJ1-5; the D gene is possibly TRBD1 (5 bases). Germline CDR1 is LNHNV and CDR2 is YYDKDF (reference sequence). Trimming took 0 bases from V and 1 from J, leaving 19 bases between them. The CDR3 is 19 residues long.

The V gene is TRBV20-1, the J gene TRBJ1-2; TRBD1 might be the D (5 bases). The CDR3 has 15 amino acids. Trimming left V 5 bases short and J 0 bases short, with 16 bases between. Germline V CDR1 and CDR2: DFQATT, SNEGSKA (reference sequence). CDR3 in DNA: TGCAGTGCTTCCGGGACGGAGTTAGCTAACTATGGCTACACCTTC. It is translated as CSASGTELANYGYTF.

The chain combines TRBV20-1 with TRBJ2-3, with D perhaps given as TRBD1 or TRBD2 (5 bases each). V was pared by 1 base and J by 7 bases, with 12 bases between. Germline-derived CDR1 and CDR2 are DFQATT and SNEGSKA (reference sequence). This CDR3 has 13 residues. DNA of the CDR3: TGCAGTGCTAGAGGGGACCGCATGTATACGCAGTATTTT. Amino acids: CSARGDRMYTQYF.

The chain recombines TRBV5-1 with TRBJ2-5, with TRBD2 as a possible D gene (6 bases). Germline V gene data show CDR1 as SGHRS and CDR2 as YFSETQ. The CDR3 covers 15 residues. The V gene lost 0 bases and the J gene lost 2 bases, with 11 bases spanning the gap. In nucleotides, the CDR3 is TGCGCCAGCAGCTTGGACGGGGGTATGCAAGAGACCCAGTACTTC. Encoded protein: CASSLDGGMQETQYF.

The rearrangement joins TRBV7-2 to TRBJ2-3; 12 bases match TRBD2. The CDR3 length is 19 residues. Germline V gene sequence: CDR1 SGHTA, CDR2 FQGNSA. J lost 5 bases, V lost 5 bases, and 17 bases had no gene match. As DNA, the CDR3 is TGTGCCAGCAGCCTAAAAATAACGACTAGCGGGAGTGGGGAAGATACGCAGTATTTT. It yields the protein CASSLKITTSGSGEDTQYF.

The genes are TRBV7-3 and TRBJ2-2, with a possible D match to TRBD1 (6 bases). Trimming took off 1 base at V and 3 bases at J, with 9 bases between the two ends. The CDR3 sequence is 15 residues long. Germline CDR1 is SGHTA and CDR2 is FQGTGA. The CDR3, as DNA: TGTGCCAGCAGCTTAAATCAGGGGTACACCGGGGAGCTGTTTTTT. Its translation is CASSLNQGYTGELFF.

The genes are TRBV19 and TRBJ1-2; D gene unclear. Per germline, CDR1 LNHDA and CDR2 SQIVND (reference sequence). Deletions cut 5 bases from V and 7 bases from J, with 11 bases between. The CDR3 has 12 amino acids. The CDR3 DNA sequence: TGTGCCAGTAGTGAAGATCGGGGTGGCTACACCTTC. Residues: CASSEDRGGYTF.

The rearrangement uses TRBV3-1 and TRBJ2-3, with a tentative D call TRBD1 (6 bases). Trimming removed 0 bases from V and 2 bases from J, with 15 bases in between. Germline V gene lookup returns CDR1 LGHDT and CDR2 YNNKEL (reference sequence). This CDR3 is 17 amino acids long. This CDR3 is CASSQDRTVTNTDTQYF. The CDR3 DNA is TGTGCCAGCAGCCAAGATAGGACAGTAACGAACACAGATACGCAGTATTTT.

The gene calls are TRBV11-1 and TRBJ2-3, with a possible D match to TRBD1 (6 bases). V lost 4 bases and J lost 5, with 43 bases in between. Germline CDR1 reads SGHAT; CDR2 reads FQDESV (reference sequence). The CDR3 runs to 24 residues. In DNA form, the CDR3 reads TGTGCCAGCAGCTCAAAGATAGGAAGTCTTGGAGTTGAAAGGCATCGAACACAGGGAGATACGCAGTATTTT. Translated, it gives CASSSKIGSLGVERHRTQGDTQYF.

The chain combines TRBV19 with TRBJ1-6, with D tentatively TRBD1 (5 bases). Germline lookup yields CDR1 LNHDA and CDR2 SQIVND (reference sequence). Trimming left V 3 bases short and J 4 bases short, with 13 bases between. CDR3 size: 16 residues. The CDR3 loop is CASSIGGVMYNSPLHF. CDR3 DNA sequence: TGTGCCAGTAGTATTGGAGGGGTCATGTATAATTCACCCCTCCACTTT.

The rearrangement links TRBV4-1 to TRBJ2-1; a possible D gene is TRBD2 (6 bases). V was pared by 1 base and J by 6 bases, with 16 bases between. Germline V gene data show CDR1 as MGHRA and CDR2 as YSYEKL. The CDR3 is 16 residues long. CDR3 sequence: CASSQVSGRKGNEQFF. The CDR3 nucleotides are TGCGCCAGCAGCCAAGTCAGCGGGCGAAAAGGCAATGAGCAGTTCTTC.

Written as DNA, the CDR3 is TGTGCCAGCAGCGTTTCAGGGGAAGGGGGCTACACCTTC. It is translated as CASSVSGEGGYTF. The chain recombines TRBV6-1 with TRBJ1-2; TRBD1 is a possible D gene (6 bases). CDR1 is MNHNS, CDR2 SASEGT, per germline. Trimming stripped 6 bases from V and 8 bases from J, with 16 bases between. This CDR3 has 13 residues.

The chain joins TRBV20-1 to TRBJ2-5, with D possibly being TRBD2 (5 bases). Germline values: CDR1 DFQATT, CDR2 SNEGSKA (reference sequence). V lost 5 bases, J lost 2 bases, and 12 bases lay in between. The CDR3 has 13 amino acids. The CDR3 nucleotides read TGCAGTGCTCATGGACGGGGTCAAGAGACCCAGTACTTC. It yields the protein CSAHGRGQETQYF.

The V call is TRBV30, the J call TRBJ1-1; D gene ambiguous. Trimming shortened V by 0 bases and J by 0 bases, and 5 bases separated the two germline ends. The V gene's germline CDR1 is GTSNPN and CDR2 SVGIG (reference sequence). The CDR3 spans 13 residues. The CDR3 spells CAWSVLLNTEAFF. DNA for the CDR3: TGTGCCTGGAGTGTACTTTTGAACACTGAAGCTTTCTTT.

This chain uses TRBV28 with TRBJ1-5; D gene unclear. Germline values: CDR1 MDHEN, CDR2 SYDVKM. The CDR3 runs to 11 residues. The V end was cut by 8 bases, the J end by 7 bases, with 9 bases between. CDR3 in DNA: TGTGCCAGCGGGGTGTACCAGCCCCAGCATTTT. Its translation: CASGVYQPQHF.

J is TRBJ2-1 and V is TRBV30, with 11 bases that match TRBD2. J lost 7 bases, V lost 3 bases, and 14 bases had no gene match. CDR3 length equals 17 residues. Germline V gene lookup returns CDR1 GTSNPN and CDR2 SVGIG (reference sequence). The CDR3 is CAWRDRLAGLPPNEQFF. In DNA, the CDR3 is TGTGCCTGGAGAGACAGACTAGCGGGGCTCCCGCCTAATGAGCAGTTCTTC.

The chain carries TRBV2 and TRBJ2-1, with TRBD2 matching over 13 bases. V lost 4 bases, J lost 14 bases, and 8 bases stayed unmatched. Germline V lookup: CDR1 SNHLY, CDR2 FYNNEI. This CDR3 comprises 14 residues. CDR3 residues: CASSAGLAGSLKFF. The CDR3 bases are TGTGCCAGCAGTGCGGGACTAGCGGGAAGTTTGAAGTTCTTC.

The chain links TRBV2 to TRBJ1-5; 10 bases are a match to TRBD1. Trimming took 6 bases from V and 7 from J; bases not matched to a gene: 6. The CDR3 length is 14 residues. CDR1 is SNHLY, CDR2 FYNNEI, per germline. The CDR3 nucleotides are TGTGCCAGCAGCGGGACAGGGGCCCGGCAGCCCCAGCATTTT. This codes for CASSGTGARQPQHF.

This CDR3 reads CASSLQIANTGELFF. The DNA for the CDR3 is TGTGCCAGCAGTTTACAAATCGCGAACACCGGGGAGCTGTTTTTT. V gene TRBV6-5 combines with J gene TRBJ2-2; D is ambiguous. Trimming took off 4 bases at V and 0 bases at J, with 9 bases between the two ends. CDR1 MNHEY and CDR2 SVGAGI come from the germline V gene. This CDR3 region has 15 residues.

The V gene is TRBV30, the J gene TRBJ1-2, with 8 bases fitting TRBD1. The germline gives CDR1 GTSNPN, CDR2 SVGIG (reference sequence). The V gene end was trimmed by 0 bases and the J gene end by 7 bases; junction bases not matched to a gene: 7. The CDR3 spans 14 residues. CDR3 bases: TGTGCCTGGAGTGTGCACAGGGGGGCTGCTGGCTACACCTTC. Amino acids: CAWSVHRGAAGYTF. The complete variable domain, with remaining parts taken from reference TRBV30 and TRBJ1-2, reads SQTIHQWPATLVQPVGSPLSLECTVEGTSNPNLYWYRQAAGRGLQLLFYSVGIGQISSEVPQNLSASRPQDRQFILSSKKLLLSDSGFYLCAWSVHRGAAGYTFGSGTRLTVV.

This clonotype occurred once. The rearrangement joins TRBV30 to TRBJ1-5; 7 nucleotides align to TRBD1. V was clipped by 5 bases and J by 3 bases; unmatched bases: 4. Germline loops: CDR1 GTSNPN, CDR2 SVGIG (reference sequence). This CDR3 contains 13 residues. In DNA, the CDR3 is TGTGCCTGGGAAGGGGGCACCAATCAGCCCCAGCATTTT. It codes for CAWEGGTNQPQHF. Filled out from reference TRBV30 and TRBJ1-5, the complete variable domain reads SQTIHQWPATLVQPVGSPLSLECTVEGTSNPNLYWYRQAAGRGLQLLFYSVGIGQISSEVPQNLSASRPQDRQFILSSKKLLLSDSGFYLCAWEGGTNQPQHFGDGTRLSIL.

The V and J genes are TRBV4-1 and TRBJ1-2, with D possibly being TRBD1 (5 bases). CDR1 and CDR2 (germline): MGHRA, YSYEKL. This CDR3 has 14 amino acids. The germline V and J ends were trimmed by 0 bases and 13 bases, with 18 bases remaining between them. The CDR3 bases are TGCGCCAGCAGCCAAGAGGCGGGGCGCGATGGTGGCACCTTC. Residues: CASSQEAGRDGGTF.

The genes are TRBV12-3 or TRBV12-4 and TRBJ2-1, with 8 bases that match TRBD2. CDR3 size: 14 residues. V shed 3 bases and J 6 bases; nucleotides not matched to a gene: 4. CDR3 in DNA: TGTGCCAGCAGTTTTTCCGGGAGGGCCAATGAGCAGTTCTTC. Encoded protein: CASSFSGRANEQFF.